This T cell receptor (beta chain) was retrieved from a study of blood T cell repertoires in COVID-19 (dated by TCRdb to the early 2020s). Concerning the study at large: The collaborator samples originated in the United States, Italy and Spain and spanned the acute and convalescent phases of COVID-19. The prospective study material was composed of cDNA or gDNA derived from T cells, B-cell-depleted T cells, or PBMCs. The dataset comprised deeply sampled blood TCRbeta repertoires from subjects exposed to, actively infected with, or recovered from COVID-19. The repertoires were released in a freely available public database meant as a resource for research on the immune response to SARS-CoV-2. The samples were drawn from the first 160 participants of the ongoing ImmuneRACE study and from some 1,300 subjects provided by 6 global collaborators. Nearly every sample came with metadata listing a de-identified subject ID, COVID-19 status, age in years and sex. HLA class I and class II types, where available, came from metadata supplied by the sample provider rather than from assay-based typing.

Whole blood was collected in K2EDTA tubes by collaborating institutions according to the institutions' own protocols. For TCRbeta analysis, collaborators shipped samples in one of three forms: frozen whole blood, isolated PBMCs, or DNA extracted from either of those sample types. What the work shows at the level of the full study, not this receptor alone: Clinical and demographic metadata were provided uncurated, with the amount varying by source and participant.

The immunoSEQ Assay, a bias-controlled multiplex PCR, was used to amplify TCRbeta CDR3 regions from genomic DNA. The study's processing was this. Nucleated cell counts per sample were estimated from amplification of reference gene primers within the assay. To quantify the absolute abundance of each unique TCRbeta CDR3 rearrangement, sequence reads were collapsed and filtered. For each sample, productive Simpson clonality was calculated as the square root of Simpson's diversity index over productive rearrangements. TCRdb obtained this table from immuneACCESS and retained in-frame rearrangements with V and J assigned. These tables miss some clones; where compared with another copy, unresolved V genes account for less than half of the shortfall, and the remainder is unexplained. V and J calls plus clone size are reproduced from that table; the DNA served to infer D and trimming. This sample holds roughly 250,000 clones; 81% were observed only once. The ten largest clones capture about 2.9% of the sample.

Note on this clone: Its specific antigen is unknown. Base qualities were left out, and no much larger clone turns up one base away.

This receptor was identified in a woman aged 60-75 years with active or convalescent COVID-19. The sample comprised peripheral blood.

The DNA is as follows: TGTGCCAGCAGCGTCCGGGTTCGGGGGGGCCAAGAGACCCAGTACTTC. This sequence encodes CASSVRVRGGQETQYF. The chain is made from TRBV13 and TRBJ2-5; 8 bases in between match TRBD2. The V end gives up 5 bases and the J end 1 base, leaving 9 bases in the junction not matched to a gene. The germline V gene (reference sequence) supplies CDR1 PRHDT and CDR2 FYEKMQ. The CDR3 measures 16 amino acids from cysteine to phenylalanine. Of all the DNA, just the CDR3 is kept, 48 bases in frame from base 1.